This is a list of T cell receptor beta chains from one sample in a study of blood T cell repertoires in COVID-19. Clones were read by immunoSEQ multiplex PCR, and TCRdb kept only the in-frame ones, dropping some. Among around 110,000 clones, around 89% were seen once, and the ten largest hold about 5.3%. The sample consisted of peripheral blood. The receptors were sampled from a man aged 35-49 years with active or convalescent COVID-19. CDR3s leave out the opening cysteine and the closing phenylalanine or tryptophan.

TRBV18	TRBJ1-1	ASSSYPTGSGGEAF
TRBV5-1	TRBJ2-3	ASSLGDRGSTDTQY
TRBV5-1	TRBJ2-3	ASSGRVIDTQY
TRBV4-1	TRBJ1-2	ASSQDTGLGNYGYT
TRBV2	TRBJ2-5	ASSAGTIQETQY
TRBV30	TRBJ2-4	AWRDLAGAKY
TRBV7-8	TRBJ2-1	ASSPQRAPYNEQF
TRBV5-5	TRBJ2-7	ASSLVSRVYVQY
TRBV2	TRBJ1-1	ASSDLGGPNTEAF
TRBV18	TRBJ2-2	ASSPYSVPGELF
TRBV7-9	TRBJ2-2	ASRQGTGELF
TRBV7-3	TRBJ2-3	ASSSQGHPSTDTQY
TRBV27	TRBJ2-2	AAGRDNTGELF
TRBV19	TRBJ2-1	ASSISGSRNEQF
TRBV6-2/TRBV6-3	TRBJ2-7	ASSTMTGGSHEQY
TRBV7-3	TRBJ2-1	ASSLVPSSYNEQF
TRBV27	TRBJ2-7	ASSSSRQTYEQY
TRBV30	TRBJ2-7	AWSVGGTSSEQY
TRBV19	TRBJ2-7	ASSIAAGQVDEQY
TRBV5-1	TRBJ1-5	ASSLGAGGGNQPQH
TRBV6-5	TRBJ1-5	ASSFSYSNQPQH
TRBV5-1	TRBJ2-7	ASSQGTSGMYEQY
TRBV7-3	TRBJ1-2	ASSSTPGGTYGYT
TRBV19	TRBJ1-5	ASSLPGAGQPQH
TRBV3-1/TRBV3-2	TRBJ2-3	ASSQTSVYSADTQY
TRBV20-1	TRBJ1-3	SASVPGSSGNTIY
TRBV12-3/TRBV12-4	TRBJ1-2	ASSSTGGNGYT
TRBV4-1	TRBJ1-3	ASSSTGGRGNTIY
TRBV18	TRBJ1-3	ASSPGSPGGAGNTIY
TRBV4-3	TRBJ1-6	ASSQDPGVRSPLH
TRBV7-5	TRBJ1-1	VRSSTPEMEAF
TRBV5-4	TRBJ2-2	ASATGGAGELF
TRBV7-9	TRBJ1-4	ASSQGQGKEKLF
TRBV30	TRBJ2-5	AWKTSGGETQY
TRBV7-2	TRBJ1-1	ASSLGVRSGGEAF
TRBV5-1	TRBJ2-1	ASSSDIAGGWHEQF
TRBV7-3	TRBJ2-1	ASSPYSTSAHHNEQF
TRBV12-5	TRBJ2-1	ASGLSSGTEQF
TRBV5-1	TRBJ2-3	ASSRRLAGVATDTQY
TRBV2	TRBJ2-5	ASSAGGMTQY
TRBV10-3	TRBJ1-1	AISTGTVEAF
TRBV6-6	TRBJ2-7	ASSPGAYEQY
TRBV18	TRBJ1-3	ASSSSGSGNTIY
TRBV3-1/TRBV3-2	TRBJ1-1	ASSQLQGNTEAF
TRBV25-1	TRBJ2-7	ASNNEGGSYEQY
TRBV5-4	TRBJ1-5	ASSFSYDQPQH
TRBV18	TRBJ1-5	ASSQYNQPQH
TRBV19	TRBJ2-7	ASSIIRGSHEQY
TRBV28	TRBJ2-3	ASAGAVDTQY
TRBV7-9	TRBJ2-7	ASSLEVRESEQY
TRBV7-9	TRBJ2-5	ASSLGQGGAETQY
TRBV9	TRBJ1-4	ASSPGEREKLF
TRBV7-9	TRBJ1-3	ASSFNVDREVGNTIY
TRBV30	TRBJ2-6	ALDRAYGANVLT
TRBV9	TRBJ2-7	ASSDTGNSYEQY